This is a list of T cell receptor beta chains from one sample in a study of T cell responses to AZD1222 COVID-19 vaccine. The assay was immunoSEQ multiplex PCR, and TCRdb's table has in-frame clones only and misses some. The sample has roughly 100,000 clones, about 93% seen once. Sequences were derived from peripheral blood, sampled on day 0 of AZD1222 vaccination. All receptors derive from an adult in good health. Both conserved end residues are part of each CDR3. The D gene is left open where the match is weak. Expanded clones are given a class, and other clones once, few, many or no size at all.

J gene,V gene,clone size,D gene,CDR3 DNA,CDR3 protein
TRBJ2-5,TRBV24-1,NA,NA,TGTGCCACCAGTGATTTTGAGACCCAGTACTTC,CATSDFETQYF
TRBJ2-2,TRBV9,NA,TRBD2,TGTGCCAGCAGCGGATCGGGGGGCGGGGAGCTGTTTTTT,CASSGSGGGELFF
TRBJ2-2,TRBV5-1,NA,NA,TGCGCCAGCAGCTTGGCTGCTGGGGACCTCGGGGAGCTGTTTTTT,CASSLAAGDLGELFF
TRBJ2-2,TRBV4-1,NA,TRBD2,TGCGCCAGCAGCCAAGTTCCGGGAGGGGGGGACACCGGGGAGCTGTTTTTT,CASSQVPGGGDTGELFF
TRBJ2-7,TRBV6-2/TRBV6-3,few,NA,NA,CASSTSSGLSYEQYF
TRBJ2-5,TRBV6-5,NA,TRBD1,TGTGCCCTGTTAAGCAGGGGGCTTGGGGAGACCCAGTACTTC,CALLSRGLGETQYF
TRBJ1-6,TRBV7-6,NA,NA,TGTGCCAGCAGCTTAGATTCTGGGGGATTTAATTCACCCCTCCACTTT,CASSLDSGGFNSPLHF
TRBJ1-1,TRBV30,NA,NA,TGTGCCTGGGCCTGGCAGACGAACACTGAAGCTTTCTTT,CAWAWQTNTEAFF
TRBJ1-1,TRBV19,once,NA,TGTGCCAGTACCCCCCGTTCTGGTTCTGACACTGAAGCTTTCTTT,CASTPRSGSDTEAFF
TRBJ1-5,TRBV2,NA,NA,TGTGCCAGCAGTGACCCCTATAGCAATCAGCCCCAGCATTTT,CASSDPYSNQPQHF
TRBJ1-6,TRBV7-6,NA,NA,TGTGCCAGCAGCTTAGCCCCTCAGAGGAATTCACCCCTCCACTTT,CASSLAPQRNSPLHF
TRBJ2-7,TRBV5-1,NA,TRBD1,TGCGCCAGCAGCTTGGCCCTACCGGGACAGGCCTACGAGCAGTACTTC,CASSLALPGQAYEQYF
TRBJ1-5,TRBV4-1,NA,NA,TGCGCCAGCAGCCAAGAATTTTATAGGACAGACTTCAATCAGCCCCAGCATTTT,CASSQEFYRTDFNQPQHF
TRBJ2-3,TRBV5-4,NA,TRBD2,TGTGCCAGCAGCTTGGGACTAGCGACGCAGTATTTT,CASSLGLATQYF
TRBJ2-1,TRBV10-3,NA,NA,TGTGCCATCAGTGACATTCTAGCGAAGAATTCCTACAATGAGCAGTTCTTC,CAISDILAKNSYNEQFF
TRBJ2-2,TRBV19,once,TRBD2,TGTGCCAGTAAAACCTTAGCGGGGCCGAAGACCGGGGAGCTGTTTTTT,CASKTLAGPKTGELFF